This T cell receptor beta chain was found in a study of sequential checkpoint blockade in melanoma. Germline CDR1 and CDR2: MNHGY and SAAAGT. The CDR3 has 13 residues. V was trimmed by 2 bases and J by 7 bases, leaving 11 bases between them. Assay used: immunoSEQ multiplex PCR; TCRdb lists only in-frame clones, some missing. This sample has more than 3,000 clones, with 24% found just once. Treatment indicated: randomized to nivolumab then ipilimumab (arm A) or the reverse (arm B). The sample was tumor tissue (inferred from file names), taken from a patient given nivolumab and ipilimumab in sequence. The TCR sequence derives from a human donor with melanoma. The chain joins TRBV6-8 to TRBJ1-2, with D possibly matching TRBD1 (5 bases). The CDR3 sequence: CASSYGAGGGYTF. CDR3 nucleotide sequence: TGTGCCAGCAGTTACGGGGCAGGAGGTGGCTACACCTTC.